This T cell receptor (beta chain) was captured by sequencing in a study of T cell responses to AZD1222 COVID-19 vaccine. The CDR3 is 13 amino acids. Per the germline V gene, CDR1 is LNHDA and CDR2 is SQIVND (reference sequence). V shed 5 bases and J 5 bases; nucleotides not matched to a gene: 3. Here immunoSEQ multiplex PCR was the method, and the copy in TCRdb shows in-frame clones only, minus some. The sample includes 150,000 to 200,000 clones, 91% of them seen just once. Both about-4-week and about-12-week second-dose recipients were combined. Concerning this clone itself: The antigen is unknown.

Study-wide results and limits: In all cases, repertoires were sampled only after the peak T cell response. Researchers report vaccine-associated CD4 TCRs spanning spike, with dominance at 160-218 and 743-854.

Source: peripheral blood, taken 28 days after the second AZD1222 dose. This TCR came from an adult who received the AZD1222 COVID-19 vaccine. This sequence joins TRBV19 and TRBJ1-3; 7 bases fit TRBD1. The CDR3 spells CASSSDRRNTIYF. As DNA, the CDR3 is TGTGCCAGTAGTTCGGACAGGAGAAACACCATATATTTT.